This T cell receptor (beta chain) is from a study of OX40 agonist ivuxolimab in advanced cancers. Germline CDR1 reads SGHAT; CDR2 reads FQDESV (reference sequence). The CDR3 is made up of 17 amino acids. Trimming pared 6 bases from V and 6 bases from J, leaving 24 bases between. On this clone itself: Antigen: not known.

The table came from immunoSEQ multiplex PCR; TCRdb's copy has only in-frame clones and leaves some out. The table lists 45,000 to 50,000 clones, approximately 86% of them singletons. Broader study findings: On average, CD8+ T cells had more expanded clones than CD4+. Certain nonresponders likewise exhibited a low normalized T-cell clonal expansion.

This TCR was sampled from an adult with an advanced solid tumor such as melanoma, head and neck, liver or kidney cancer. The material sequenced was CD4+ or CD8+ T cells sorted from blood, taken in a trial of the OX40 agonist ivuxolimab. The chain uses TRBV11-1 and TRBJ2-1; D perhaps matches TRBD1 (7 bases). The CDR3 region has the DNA TGTGCCAGCAGTGAACAGGGGTTCCGGGAGTGGCGCAATGAGCAGTTCTTC. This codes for CASSEQGFREWRNEQFF.